This T cell receptor (beta chain) is drawn from a study of T cell responses to AZD1222 COVID-19 vaccine. Study-level background: Both about-4-week and about-12-week second-dose recipients were combined.

Study-wide points: Repertoire samples came only from after the peak T cell response. Clonal diversity may have been underestimated in mostly white British donors. Spike-wide vaccine-associated CD4 TCRs dominated at 160-218 and 743-854.

This CDR3 has 11 residues. Germline V CDR1 and CDR2: WSHSY, SAAADI. The V gene lost 7 bases and the J gene lost 8 bases, with 11 bases spanning the gap. Comment on this clone: What it recognizes is unknown.

Measured with immunoSEQ multiplex PCR; TCRdb has only the in-frame clones, and not every one. Among about 92,000 clones, approximately 85% were seen once, and the ten largest hold roughly 5.2%. The specimen was peripheral blood, collected on day 0 of AZD1222 vaccination. This sequence originates from an adult in good health. The chain links TRBV10-2 to TRBJ1-1, with D perhaps TRBD1 (6 bases). The CDR3 is CASKGGREAFF. The DNA for the CDR3 is TGCGCCAGCAAGGGGGGCAGGGAAGCTTTCTTT.